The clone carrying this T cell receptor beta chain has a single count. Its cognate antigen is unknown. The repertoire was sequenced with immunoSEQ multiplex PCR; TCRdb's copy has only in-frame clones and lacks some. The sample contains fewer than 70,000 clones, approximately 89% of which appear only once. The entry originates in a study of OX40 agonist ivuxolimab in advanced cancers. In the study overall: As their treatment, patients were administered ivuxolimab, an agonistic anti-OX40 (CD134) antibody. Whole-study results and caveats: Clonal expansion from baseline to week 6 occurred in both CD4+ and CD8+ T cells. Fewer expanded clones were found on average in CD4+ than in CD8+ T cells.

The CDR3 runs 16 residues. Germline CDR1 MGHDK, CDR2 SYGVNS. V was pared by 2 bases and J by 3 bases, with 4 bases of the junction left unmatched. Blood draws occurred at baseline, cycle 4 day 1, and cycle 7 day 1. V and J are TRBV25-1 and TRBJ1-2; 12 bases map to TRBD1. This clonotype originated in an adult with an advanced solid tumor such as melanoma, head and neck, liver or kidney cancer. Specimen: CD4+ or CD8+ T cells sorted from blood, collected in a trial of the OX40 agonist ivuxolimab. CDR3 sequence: CASSEPGQGADYGYTF. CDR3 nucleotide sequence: TGTGCCAGCAGTGAACCGGGACAGGGGGCGGACTATGGCTACACCTTC.